The 23 T cell receptor beta chains below were found in one sample sequenced in a study of CD8 T cells in ankylosing spondylitis. TCRdb re-called the 5' RACE reads through MiXCR, storing one row per CDR3 protein. The repertoire holds 50,000 or so distinct CDR3 sequences, 7.4% seen once, with approximately 8% in the top ten. The sequencing sample was made of blood, either unsorted or a sorted T cell fraction (not recorded which). All receptors come from a female donor with ankylosing spondylitis or in good health (not recorded which).

Many counts were recorded for this clonotype. The chain joins TRBV4-3 to TRBJ2-5; D is perhaps TRBD1 (6 bases). V was cut by 0 bases and J by 2 bases, with 10 bases left in between. There are 15 residues in the CDR3. The V gene's germline CDR1 is LGHNA and CDR2 YSLEER. CDR3 in DNA: TGCGCCAGCAGCCAAGACCTTACAGGGCAAGAGACCCAGTACTTC. This codes for CASSQDLTGQETQYF.

This clonotype has at least ten counts. Here the CDR3 DNA reads TGTGCCATTTGGTACTTTCGAGGGACCGGGGAGCTGTTTTTT. It codes for CAIWYFRGTGELFF. V gene TRBV10-3 combines with J gene TRBJ2-2, with D maybe TRBD2 (5 bases). This CDR3 spans 14 amino acids. Trimming took 9 bases from V and 5 from J, leaving 16 bases between them. The germline V gene has CDR1 ENHRY and CDR2 SYGVKD.

This clonotype was counted at least ten times. The genes are TRBV2 and TRBJ2-4; 10 bases agree with TRBD1. Germline values: CDR1 SNHLY, CDR2 FYNNEI. This CDR3 has 12 residues. V shed 9 bases and J 7 bases; nucleotides not matched to a gene: 3. For the CDR3, the DNA is TGTGCCAGTCGGACAGGGGGGAACATTCAGTACTTC. Translated, it gives CASRTGGNIQYF.

This clonotype was seen at least ten times. V and J are TRBV5-1 and TRBJ1-1, with D possibly TRBD1 on 5 matching bases. Germline V gene data show CDR1 as SGHRS and CDR2 as YFSETQ. The CDR3 is made up of 13 amino acids. Trimming took off 1 base at V and 4 bases at J, with 8 bases between the two ends. CDR3 loop: CASSLPGGTEAFF. The DNA of the CDR3 is TGCGCCAGCAGCTTGCCCGGGGGCACTGAAGCTTTCTTT. The whole variable domain, filled in from reference TRBV5-1 and TRBJ1-1, reads KAGVTQTPRYLIKTRGQQVTLSCSPISGHRSVSWYQQTPGQGLQFLFEYFSETQRNKGNFPGRFSGRQFSNSRSEMNVSTLELGDSALYLCASSLPGGTEAFFGQGTRLTVV.

This clonotype has at least ten counts. The genes are TRBV12-3 or TRBV12-4 and TRBJ1-6; TRBD1 aligns across 7 bases. CDR3 size: 14 residues. With 8 bases clipped from V and 10 bases from J, the junction kept 11 bases outside the gene matches. The CDR3 nucleotides are TGTGCCAGCGCACCCACGGGACAGCGCTCACCCCTCCACTTT. The encoded protein is CASAPTGQRSPLHF.

Many counts were recorded for this clonotype. The chain uses TRBV20-1 and TRBJ2-5, with TRBD2 identical over 10 bases. The germline V gene has CDR1 DFQATT and CDR2 SNEGSKA (reference sequence). The CDR3 is 16 residues long. After removal of 0 bases from V and 5 bases from J, the junction contained 9 bases not matched to a gene. The CDR3 loop is CSARDFSGGAQETQYF. The CDR3 coding sequence is TGCAGTGCTAGAGATTTCAGCGGGGGGGCTCAGGAGACCCAGTACTTC.

The chain carries TRBV12-3 or TRBV12-4 and TRBJ2-3; the D is unclear. The CDR3 sequence is 15 residues long. The germline V and J ends were trimmed by 3 bases and 2 bases, with 12 bases remaining between them. The DNA for the CDR3 is TGTGCCAGCAGTTTCTCGGACGCAGACACAGATACGCAGTATTTT. This encodes CASSFSDADTDTQYF.

This clonotype appeared many times. In DNA form, the CDR3 reads TGCGCCAGCAGTCCCCAATTGGGACAGCCGTTTCAAGAGACCCAGTACTTC. Protein sequence: CASSPQLGQPFQETQYF. The V and J genes are TRBV23-1 and TRBJ2-5; 7 bases map to TRBD1. TRBV23-1 is designated an ORF whose function remains uncertain. V shed 4 bases, J shed 2 bases, and the junction held 13 bases outside the gene matches. The CDR3 runs to 17 residues.

This clonotype was counted at least ten times. This chain links TRBV20-1 with TRBJ1-1; no clear D gene. The V gene lost 3 bases and the J gene lost 11 bases, with 10 bases spanning the gap. Germline V gives CDR1 DFQATT, CDR2 SNEGSKA (reference sequence). The CDR3 is 10 residues long. CDR3 sequence reads: CSARGIEAFF. As DNA, the CDR3 is TGCAGTGCTAGGGGGATTGAGGCTTTCTTT.

In this sample, this clonotype turned up many times. V usage is TRBV12-3 or TRBV12-4 and J usage is TRBJ1-5; 7 bases align to TRBD1. The junction had 7 bases not matched to a gene; V was cut back by 6 bases and J by 2 bases. This CDR3 comprises 15 residues. CDR3 coding DNA: TGTGCCAGCAGGAGCCAGGGGGGGGGCAATCAGCCCCAGCATTTT. Residues: CASRSQGGGNQPQHF.

This clonotype was counted at least ten times. V and J are TRBV5-1 and TRBJ1-1; D is unclear. There are 13 residues in the CDR3. Looked up from germline, CDR1 is SGHRS and CDR2 is YFSETQ. V lost 0 bases and J 3 bases, leaving 6 bases between the germline ends. The CDR3 spells CASSLVVDTEAFF. DNA of the CDR3: TGCGCCAGCAGCTTGGTGGTCGACACTGAAGCTTTCTTT.

This clonotype appeared many times. The rearrangement links TRBV4-2 to TRBJ2-1, with a tentative D call TRBD1 (5 bases). Germline V CDR1 and CDR2: LGHNA, YNFKEQ. Trimming took off 0 bases at V and 6 bases at J, with 15 bases between the two ends. The CDR3 consists of 16 residues. CDR3 sequence reads: CASSQERGRDFNEQFF. Here the CDR3 DNA reads TGTGCCAGCAGCCAAGAACGAGGCAGGGATTTCAATGAGCAGTTCTTC.

There are many counts of this clonotype. This chain joins TRBV5-1 and TRBJ2-5; 8 bases align to TRBD1. CDR3 length: 14 amino acids. V lost 0 bases and J lost 4; bases outside the gene matches: 2. Germline V CDR1 and CDR2: SGHRS, YFSETQ. The CDR3 protein is CASSLADRGETQYF. CDR3 DNA sequence: TGCGCCAGCAGCTTGGCCGACAGGGGAGAGACCCAGTACTTC.

This clonotype was detected ten times or more. The chain employs TRBV12-3 or TRBV12-4 and TRBJ1-4; no reliable D call. The CDR3 consists of 14 residues. Trimming removed 5 bases from V and 2 bases from J, with 9 bases in between. The DNA for the CDR3 is TGTGCCAGCAGTCCGGTCGGGACTAATGAAAAACTGTTTTTT. This gives the protein CASSPVGTNEKLFF.

This clonotype was seen ten or more times. The chain links TRBV19 to TRBJ1-1; D is unclear. Looked up from germline, CDR1 is LNHDA and CDR2 is SQIVND (reference sequence). V was clipped by 2 bases and J by 0 bases, with 7 bases between them. The length of the CDR3 is 14 residues. For the CDR3, the DNA is TGTGCCAGTAGTATAAGCAGAATGAACACTGAAGCTTTCTTT. It translates to CASSISRMNTEAFF.

This clonotype was observed many times. This chain joins TRBV21-1 and TRBJ1-1; TRBD1 is the table's D call, not checked against the DNA. TRBV21-1 is a pseudogene. The CDR3 runs to 17 residues. The CDR3 spells CASSKAKPGQRATEAFF. DNA for the CDR3: TGTGCCAGCAGCAAAGCGAAACCGGGACAGAGGGCCACTGAAGCTTTCTTT.

This clonotype was detected ten times or more. V and J are TRBV4-3 and TRBJ2-1; tentatively, D is TRBD2 (6 bases). Germline V gene data show CDR1 as LGHNA and CDR2 as YSLEER. V was trimmed by 0 bases and J by 2 bases, leaving 11 bases between them. This CDR3 region has 16 residues. CDR3 protein: CASSQDWGGAYNEQFF. The CDR3 DNA is TGCGCCAGCAGCCAAGATTGGGGCGGGGCCTACAATGAGCAGTTCTTC.

This clonotype was counted at least ten times. CDR3 loop: CASSLPDRDGYGYTF. The DNA of the CDR3 is TGTGCCAGCAGTTTACCGGACAGGGACGGGTATGGCTACACCTTC. The chain combines TRBV28 with TRBJ1-2; 8 nucleotides line up with TRBD1. The junction had 7 bases not matched to a gene; V was cut back by 2 bases and J by 5 bases. CDR3 length equals 15 residues. Germline V gene sequence: CDR1 MDHEN, CDR2 SYDVKM.

A few counts support this clonotype. The rearrangement uses TRBV29-1 and TRBJ1-1, with unresolved D. Germline V gives CDR1 SQVTM, CDR2 ANQGSEA. Trimming took off 6 bases at V and 7 bases at J, with 15 bases between the two ends. CDR3 length: 12 amino acids. The CDR3 DNA follows: TGCAGCGTCCGGACGAACCGTATTGAAGCTTTCTTT. Translating gives CSVRTNRIEAFF. Filled out from reference TRBV29-1 and TRBJ1-1, the complete variable domain reads SAVISQKPSRDICQRGTSLTIQCQVDSQVTMMFWYRQQPGQSLTLIATANQGSEATYESGFVIDKFPISRPNLTFSTLTVSNMSPEDSSIYLCSVRTNRIEAFFGQGTRLTVV.

This clonotype came up many times. The chain is built from TRBV20-1 and TRBJ2-3; D uncertain. Trimming took off 6 bases at V and 4 bases at J, with 14 bases between the two ends. CDR3 length equals 13 residues. CDR1 and CDR2 from the germline V gene are DFQATT and SNEGSKA (reference sequence). This chain's CDR3 is CSADFMGSDTQYF. The CDR3 nucleotides are TGCAGTGCCGATTTCATGGGCTCAGATACGCAGTATTTT.

At least ten counts were recorded for this clonotype. V gene TRBV18 combines with J gene TRBJ2-2; D perhaps matches TRBD1 (5 bases). There are 13 residues in the CDR3. The germline V and J ends were trimmed by 4 bases and 6 bases, with 9 bases remaining between them. Germline values: CDR1 KGHSH, CDR2 LQKENI. CDR3 amino acids: CASSLTGPGELFF. The CDR3, as DNA: TGTGCCAGCTCACTTACAGGACCCGGGGAGCTGTTTTTT.

This clonotype has ten or more counts. The rearrangement joins TRBV7-2 to TRBJ1-2; D perhaps matches TRBD1 (5 bases). The CDR3 is 17 amino acids. Per germline, CDR1 SGHTA and CDR2 FQGNSA. Trimming stripped 8 bases from V and 1 base from J, with 23 bases between. Here the CDR3 reads CASGSEPQGILNYGYTF. The CDR3 DNA sequence: TGTGCCAGCGGGTCTGAGCCCCAGGGCATACTTAACTATGGCTACACCTTC.

This clonotype showed up many times. CDR3 protein: CASSLTGTAYEQYV. CDR3 coding DNA: TGTGCCAGCAGCTTAACCGGGACAGCATACGAGCAGTACGTC. The chain has TRBV5-5 and TRBJ2-7, with 7 bases lining up with TRBD1. The V gene's germline CDR1 is SGHKS and CDR2 YYEKEE (reference sequence). V shed 2 bases, J shed 4 bases, and the junction held 6 bases outside the gene matches. This CDR3 has 14 amino acids.